This entry is about one T cell receptor beta chain. The CDR3 covers 15 residues. The junction had 12 bases not matched to a gene; V was cut back by 5 bases and J by 7 bases. CDR1 SGHAT and CDR2 FQDESV come from the germline V gene (reference sequence). Per the study methods: Amplification of reference gene primers was used by the study to estimate nucleated cell counts. Clones were read by immunoSEQ multiplex PCR, and TCRdb kept only the in-frame ones, dropping some. The V and J calls and clone size come from that table; D and trimming were worked out from the DNA. Of fewer than 150,000 clones listed, approximately 83% were seen once; the top ten hold over 7%. The data originate from a study of blood T cell repertoires in COVID-19.

This receptor was identified in a human donor in a cohort sampled during active COVID-19. This sequence joins TRBV11-1 and TRBJ2-7, with 9 bases that match TRBD1. The source material was peripheral blood. The CDR3 nucleotides are TGTGCCAGCAGCGCACGACAGGGGGAGCTAGGGGAGCAGTACTTC. Translating it yields CASSARQGELGEQYF.